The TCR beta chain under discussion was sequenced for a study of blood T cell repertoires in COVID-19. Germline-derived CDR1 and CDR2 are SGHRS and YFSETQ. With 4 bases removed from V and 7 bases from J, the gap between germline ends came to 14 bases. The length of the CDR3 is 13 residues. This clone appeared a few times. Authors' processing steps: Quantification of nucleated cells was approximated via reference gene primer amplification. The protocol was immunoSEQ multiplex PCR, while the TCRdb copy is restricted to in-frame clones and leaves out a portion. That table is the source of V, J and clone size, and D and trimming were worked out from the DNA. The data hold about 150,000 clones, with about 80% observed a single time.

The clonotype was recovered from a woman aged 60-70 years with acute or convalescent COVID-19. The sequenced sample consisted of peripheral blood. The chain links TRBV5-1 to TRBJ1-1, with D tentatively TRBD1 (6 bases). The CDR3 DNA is TGCGCCAGCAGCCCTGGGCCGGACAGTGAAGCTTTCTTT. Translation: CASSPGPDSEAFF.